This T cell receptor (beta chain) was observed in a study of blood T cell repertoires in COVID-19. Using immunoSEQ multiplex PCR, the repertoire was profiled, and TCRdb retains in-frame clones only, with some absent. The sample carries roughly 140,000 clones, around 84% recorded once. Germline loops: CDR1 KGHSH, CDR2 LQKENI. The CDR3 runs 15 residues. Trimming cost V 8 bases and J 4 bases, with 18 bases left between them. The receptor's source is a woman aged 60 to 75 with COVID-19, enrolled during active disease. V is TRBV18 and J is TRBJ2-1; D is perhaps TRBD1 (6 bases). Sequenced input: peripheral blood. CDR3 coding DNA: TGTGCCAGCGGTACCGGGACAAACTATTACAATGAGCAGTTCTTC. Protein product: CASGTGTNYYNEQFF.